The text below deals with one T cell receptor (beta chain). The antigen is unknown. This sample is drawn from a study of blood T cells in healthy people across ages. Whole-study results and caveats: There was no known CMV status for donors, so expanded clonotype changes were possibly confounded.

Combining a sample-barcoded 5' primer with a J-beta primer mix, a second PCR ran for roughly 7 to 11 cycles. All samples yielded 3 million or more CDR3-containing paired-end reads. Each CDR3 protein is one row after TCRdb ran MiXCR on the 5' RACE reads. Of around 1,800,000 distinct CDR3 sequences listed, about 39% are singletons. Healthy Caucasians from Russia aged roughly 6 to 95 served as donors. The length of the CDR3 is 12 residues. V was pared by 3 bases and J by 3 bases, with 5 bases between. From germline, CDR1 is SGHRS and CDR2 YFSETQ. The sequence was obtained from a human donor in good health. The sample was blood. The rearrangement links TRBV5-1 to TRBJ2-3; no reliable D call. CDR3 amino acids: CASSSKTDTQYF. The CDR3 nucleotides read TGCGCCAGCAGCTCCAAGACAGATACGCAGTATTTT.